This T cell receptor (beta chain) came from a study of T-cell reconstitution after alpha-beta-depleted transplantation in children. Notes on the study in general: Surviving recipient T cells and thymic progenitors produced the high day-60 TCRbeta diversity seen in some patients. T-cell numbers and diversity, one year after transplant, stemmed largely from T cells that were newly produced. Reportedly, alpha-beta T cells present about two months post-transplant originated from several hundred expanded clones of graft origin.

The authors prepared the TCRbeta library with unique molecular identifiers. TCRdb called the PCR reads again in MiXCR, with one record for every CDR3 protein. The table shows 350,000 to 500,000 distinct CDR3 sequences, with 43% occurring only once. Points on this clonotype: Its antigen remains unknown.

The CDR3 has 18 residues. With 0 bases clipped from V and 3 bases from J, the junction kept 9 bases outside the gene matches. The germline V gene encodes CDR1 SGHRS and CDR2 YFSETQ. The sample consisted of PBMCs, taken before TCRalphabeta/CD19-depleted stem cell transplant. This chain joins TRBV5-1 and TRBJ2-1, with 10 positions matching TRBD2. The sequence derives from a girl between 2 and 10 years old with aplastic anemia, due to receive a stem cell transplant. In DNA form, the CDR3 reads TGCGCCAGCAGCTTGGGGCTCGCCGCTAGCGGGGGCTACAATGAGCAGTTCTTC. This encodes CASSLGLAASGGYNEQFF.